This T cell receptor beta chain originates from a study of T cell responses to AZD1222 COVID-19 vaccine. Study-wide points: Baseline testing showed seropositivity in only a handful of AZD1222 recipients.

Assay: immunoSEQ multiplex PCR; the TCRdb copy retains only in-frame clones and omits some. The sample lists 150,000 to 200,000 clones, approximately 94% occurring once. About this clone: Its antigen is currently unknown.

Trimming cost V 4 bases and J 5 bases, with 16 bases left between them. This CDR3 region has 15 residues. Germline lookup yields CDR1 SGHAT and CDR2 FQNNGV. The sample consisted of peripheral blood, taken on day 0 of AZD1222 vaccination. J is TRBJ2-3 and V is TRBV11-2, with a tentative D call TRBD2 (7 bases). This receptor was taken from an adult in good health. The CDR3 DNA reads as TGTGCCAGCAGCTCAGAGGGGGGGAGGCAAGATACGCAGTATTTT. Protein sequence: CASSSEGGRQDTQYF.